Following are 27 T cell receptor beta chains from one sample sequenced in a study of T cell responses to AZD1222 COVID-19 vaccine. Assay: immunoSEQ multiplex PCR; the TCRdb copy retains only in-frame clones and omits some. The table has around 100,000 clones, around 87% seen once. The material was peripheral blood, obtained on day 0 of MenACWY control vaccination. All receptors derive from an adult in good health.

The genes are TRBV7-2 and TRBJ2-5; D call uncertain. Deletions cut 3 bases from V and 0 bases from J, with 8 bases between. Germline lookup yields CDR1 SGHTA and CDR2 FQGNSA. This CDR3 spans 14 amino acids. The CDR3 spells CASSFNGDQETQYF. As DNA, the CDR3 is TGTGCCAGCAGCTTTAACGGTGACCAAGAGACCCAGTACTTC.

V usage is TRBV28 and J usage is TRBJ1-2, with TRBD1 as a possible D gene (5 bases). The CDR3 contains 12 residues. Germline V gene lookup returns CDR1 MDHEN and CDR2 SYDVKM. V was trimmed by 4 bases and J by 4 bases, leaving 7 bases between them. In DNA form, the CDR3 reads TGTGCCAGCAGTTGGGGGGGCTATGGCTACACCTTC. Translated: CASSWGGYGYTF.

Comments on this clone: At one boundary the junction diverges from the germline segment, which might be a read error. The chain carries TRBV15 and TRBJ1-4; the D gene is possibly TRBD1 (5 bases). The CDR3 contains 13 residues. Germline V lookup: CDR1 LNHNV, CDR2 YYDKDF (reference sequence). The CDR3 loop reads CATRRATNEKLFF. The CDR3 DNA is TGTGCCACCCGCAGGGCAACTAATGAAAAACTGTTTTTT.

This chain links TRBV6-5 with TRBJ1-1, with D possibly TRBD1 on 5 matching bases. CDR3 length: 13 amino acids. The V end lost 6 bases, the J end lost 6 bases, and 14 bases lay between the germline ends. Germline-derived CDR1 and CDR2 are MNHEY and SVGAGI. Written as DNA, the CDR3 is TGTGCCAGCAGGCCCTCGGGGACCCCTGAAGCTTTCTTT. Residues: CASRPSGTPEAFF.

The V call is TRBV2, the J call TRBJ2-5, with a possible D match to TRBD2 (5 bases). The V gene's germline CDR1 is SNHLY and CDR2 FYNNEI. The CDR3 totals 14 residues. Trimming stripped 4 bases from V and 1 base from J, with 10 bases between. The CDR3 reads CASSGSDSQETQYF. The CDR3 DNA follows: TGTGCCAGCAGTGGCTCGGACTCCCAAGAGACCCAGTACTTC.

This rearrangement joins TRBV3-1 (or the pseudogene TRBV3-2) to TRBJ2-3, with 7 nucleotides matching TRBD1. The germline CDR1 and CDR2 sequences are LGHDT and YNNKEL (reference sequence). The length of the CDR3 is 15 residues. V lost 4 bases, J lost 2 bases, and 6 bases stayed unmatched. The chain's CDR3 is CASSPTGSYTDTQYF. DNA of the CDR3: TGTGCCAGCAGCCCGACAGGGTCGTACACAGATACGCAGTATTTT.

In its sample, this clone was seen once. The rearrangement links TRBV9 to TRBJ1-5; TRBD1 matches at 8 bases. The junction had 8 bases not matched to a gene; V was cut back by 4 bases and J by 2 bases. CDR3 length equals 16 residues. Germline CDR1 is SGDLS and CDR2 is YYNGEE. CDR3 residues: CASSPSGGFGNQPQHF. The CDR3 DNA reads as TGTGCCAGCAGCCCTTCAGGGGGCTTTGGCAATCAGCCCCAGCATTTT.

The CDR3 nucleotides read TGTGCCAGCAGTCTAGCTCCGGGACCCTCCTACGAGCAGTACTTC. It encodes CASSLAPGPSYEQYF. The V and J genes are TRBV28 and TRBJ2-7, with D perhaps matching TRBD1 or TRBD2 (5 bases each). Looked up from germline, CDR1 is MDHEN and CDR2 is SYDVKM. The CDR3 length is 15 residues. V lost 5 bases and J 0 bases, leaving 14 bases between the germline ends.

The V gene is TRBV18, the J gene TRBJ1-5; the match to TRBD1 covers 7 bases. The CDR3 sequence is 16 residues long. CDR1 KGHSH and CDR2 LQKENI come from the germline V gene. Trimming took 5 bases from V and 3 from J; bases not matched to a gene: 10. The CDR3 spells CASSTNGQAHNQPQHF. The CDR3 coding sequence is TGTGCCAGCTCAACAAATGGACAGGCTCACAATCAGCCCCAGCATTTT.

The rearrangement joins TRBV6-5 to TRBJ2-5, with 9 bases aligning to TRBD2. Germline loops: CDR1 MNHEY, CDR2 SVGAGI. The CDR3 runs 15 residues. With V trimmed by 5 bases and J by 3 bases, 7 bases remained unmatched. CDR3 residues: CASSLSGGGEETQYF. CDR3 in DNA: TGTGCCAGCAGTCTCTCAGGCGGGGGGGAAGAGACCCAGTACTTC.

V is TRBV19 and J is TRBJ1-2; D not resolved. This CDR3 contains 15 residues. CDR1 is LNHDA, CDR2 SQIVND, per germline (reference sequence). V gave up 4 bases and J gave up 5 bases, with 17 bases separating them. CDR3 residues: CASSTSISAYYGYTF. CDR3 DNA: TGTGCCAGTAGTACCTCGATTTCGGCCTATTATGGCTACACCTTC.

The rearrangement links TRBV2 to TRBJ2-2; D may correspond to TRBD1 or TRBD2 (6 bases each). CDR1 and CDR2 from the germline V gene are SNHLY and FYNNEI. The CDR3 length is 17 residues. The V end lost 7 bases, the J end lost 6 bases, and 24 bases lay between the germline ends. Written as DNA, the CDR3 is TGTGCCAGCACCTTGGACAGCGGACCCTCGGGGGCCGGGGAGCTGTTTTTT. This codes for CASTLDSGPSGAGELFF.

CDR3 amino acids: CATSRDQQFNQPQHF. CDR3 DNA: TGTGCCACCAGCAGAGATCAACAGTTCAATCAGCCCCAGCATTTT. The rearrangement links TRBV15 to TRBJ1-5; D ambiguous. CDR3 length: 15 residues. Germline V lookup: CDR1 LNHNV, CDR2 YYDKDF (reference sequence). V lost 0 bases and J lost 3, with 9 bases in between.

The chain combines TRBV6-5 with TRBJ1-2; 8 bases are shared with TRBD1. V gave up 6 bases and J gave up 1 base; unmatched junction bases: 7. This CDR3 contains 15 residues. Germline V lookup: CDR1 MNHEY, CDR2 SVGAGI. The CDR3 DNA reads TGTGCCAGCAGGGCGGCAGGGGGCCTTAACTATGGCTACACCTTC. Residues: CASRAAGGLNYGYTF.

This chain connects TRBV5-1 to TRBJ1-1; 10 bases fit TRBD1. Losses at the gene ends were 2 bases for V and 0 bases for J; bases not matched to a gene: 4. The CDR3 sequence is 16 residues long. CDR1 is SGHRS and CDR2 is YFSETQ in the germline V gene. The CDR3 coding sequence is TGCGCCAGCAGCTTCGGGACAGGGGAGATGAACACTGAAGCTTTCTTT. Translation: CASSFGTGEMNTEAFF.

This chain connects TRBV3-1 (or the pseudogene TRBV3-2) to TRBJ1-5; no firm D call. V was cut by 4 bases and J by 4 bases, with 5 bases left in between. Germline values: CDR1 LGHDT, CDR2 YNNKEL (reference sequence). The CDR3 loop spans 12 amino acids. As DNA, the CDR3 is TGTGCCAGCAGCCTCCTTAATCAGCCCCAGCATTTT. Its protein product is CASSLLNQPQHF.

In this sample, this clone turned up once. V is TRBV11-3 and J is TRBJ2-3, with TRBD1 matching over 7 bases. V was clipped by 6 bases and J by 5 bases; unmatched bases: 8. The CDR3 spans 14 residues. CDR1 is SGHNT and CDR2 is YENEEA in the germline V gene. CDR3 nucleotide sequence: TGTGCCAGCAGTGACAGGGTTGGTGGAGATACGCAGTATTTT. Translation: CASSDRVGGDTQYF.

Turning to this clone: One junction end disagrees with the germline gene, perhaps due to a read error. This same CDR3 is encoded by further DNA sequences in the sample. This chain uses TRBV27 with TRBJ2-7, with D maybe TRBD1 (6 bases). The CDR3 contains 15 residues. Germline loops: CDR1 MNHEY, CDR2 SMNVEV (reference sequence). The CDR3, as DNA: TGTGCCAGCAGTTCTCGGGACACGAGGGCCTACGAGCAGTATTTC. The encoded protein is CASSSRDTRAYEQYF.

The chain joins TRBV15 to TRBJ2-1, with D perhaps assigned TRBD1 or TRBD2 (5 bases each). The CDR3 runs 15 residues. CDR1 LNHNV and CDR2 YYDKDF come from the germline V gene (reference sequence). Trimming removed 1 base at V and 6 bases at J, with 13 bases between. CDR3 nucleotide sequence: TGTGCCACCAGCAGAGCTGGGACCTCCATCAATGAGCAGTTCTTC. Translation gives CATSRAGTSINEQFF.

This clone is a singleton in its sample. The V and J genes are TRBV28 and TRBJ2-7; tentatively, D is TRBD1 or TRBD2 (5 bases each). V was shortened by 6 bases and J by 3 bases, with 18 bases between the two germline ends. Germline V gene sequence: CDR1 MDHEN, CDR2 SYDVKM. The CDR3 contains 15 residues. CDR3 DNA: TGTGCCAGCAGCCCGCCGGGACCCCCTAACTACGAGCAGTACTTC. Residues: CASSPPGPPNYEQYF.

This rearrangement joins TRBV6-5 to TRBJ2-2; TRBD2 aligns across 7 bases. The CDR3 consists of 15 residues. Germline CDR1 reads MNHEY; CDR2 reads SVGAGI. V lost 7 bases to trimming and J lost 4 bases; unmatched junction nucleotides: 9. Here the CDR3 reads CASIFGGVGTGELFF. Written as DNA, the CDR3 is TGTGCCAGCATTTTTGGGGGGGTCGGCACCGGGGAGCTGTTTTTT.

The chain combines TRBV6-5 with TRBJ1-1; D remains unclear. Trimming pared 8 bases from V and 2 bases from J, leaving 12 bases between. Germline V CDR1 and CDR2: MNHEY, SVGAGI. The CDR3 runs 13 residues. The CDR3: CASARPPNTEAFF. The CDR3 DNA is TGTGCCAGCGCGAGACCTCCTAACACTGAAGCTTTCTTT.

This chain connects TRBV27 to TRBJ2-1; 9 bases map to TRBD2. The length of the CDR3 is 16 residues. Trimming cost V 3 bases and J 2 bases; bases outside gene matches: 5. Germline loops: CDR1 MNHEY, CDR2 SMNVEV (reference sequence). The CDR3 sequence: CASSLGRTSAYNEQFF. In DNA form, the CDR3 reads TGTGCCAGCAGTTTGGGCAGGACTAGCGCCTACAATGAGCAGTTCTTC.

This rearrangement joins TRBV19 to TRBJ1-4; D gene unclear. V was clipped by 4 bases and J by 6 bases, with 12 bases between them. CDR3 size: 14 residues. CDR1 is LNHDA, CDR2 SQIVND, per germline (reference sequence). The CDR3 DNA reads TGTGCCAGTAGTAGGACTGCGGTCTATGAAAAACTGTTTTTT. This sequence encodes CASSRTAVYEKLFF.

The chain recombines TRBV7-8 with TRBJ1-1; D is unresolved. Trimming shortened V by 5 bases and J by 6 bases, and 19 bases separated the two germline ends. CDR3 length: 15 amino acids. Looked up from germline, CDR1 is SGHVS and CDR2 is FQNEAQ. In nucleotides, the CDR3 is TGTGCCAGCAGCCCGCGTCAGGCCGAGGGAGCTGAAGCTTTCTTT. Its translation is CASSPRQAEGAEAFF.

The gene calls are TRBV9 and TRBJ2-1; 16 bases match TRBD2. After removal of 6 bases from V and 8 bases from J, the junction contained 8 bases not matched to a gene. In germline, CDR1 is SGDLS, CDR2 YYNGEE. There are 16 residues in the CDR3. As DNA, the CDR3 is TGTGCCAGCAAAACCGGGACTAGCGGGGGGGCGGATGAGCAGTTCTTC. Protein: CASKTGTSGGADEQFF.

The chain carries TRBV7-9 and TRBJ2-2, with 8 bases identical to TRBD1. CDR1 and CDR2 (germline): SEHNR, FQNEAQ (reference sequence). The CDR3 has 15 residues. The ends lost 3 bases at V and 7 bases at J; junction bases unmatched: 7. The CDR3 DNA reads as TGTGCCAGCAGCTTGTCGACAGGGGCTCGCGGGGAGCTGTTTTTT. As protein: CASSLSTGARGELFF.